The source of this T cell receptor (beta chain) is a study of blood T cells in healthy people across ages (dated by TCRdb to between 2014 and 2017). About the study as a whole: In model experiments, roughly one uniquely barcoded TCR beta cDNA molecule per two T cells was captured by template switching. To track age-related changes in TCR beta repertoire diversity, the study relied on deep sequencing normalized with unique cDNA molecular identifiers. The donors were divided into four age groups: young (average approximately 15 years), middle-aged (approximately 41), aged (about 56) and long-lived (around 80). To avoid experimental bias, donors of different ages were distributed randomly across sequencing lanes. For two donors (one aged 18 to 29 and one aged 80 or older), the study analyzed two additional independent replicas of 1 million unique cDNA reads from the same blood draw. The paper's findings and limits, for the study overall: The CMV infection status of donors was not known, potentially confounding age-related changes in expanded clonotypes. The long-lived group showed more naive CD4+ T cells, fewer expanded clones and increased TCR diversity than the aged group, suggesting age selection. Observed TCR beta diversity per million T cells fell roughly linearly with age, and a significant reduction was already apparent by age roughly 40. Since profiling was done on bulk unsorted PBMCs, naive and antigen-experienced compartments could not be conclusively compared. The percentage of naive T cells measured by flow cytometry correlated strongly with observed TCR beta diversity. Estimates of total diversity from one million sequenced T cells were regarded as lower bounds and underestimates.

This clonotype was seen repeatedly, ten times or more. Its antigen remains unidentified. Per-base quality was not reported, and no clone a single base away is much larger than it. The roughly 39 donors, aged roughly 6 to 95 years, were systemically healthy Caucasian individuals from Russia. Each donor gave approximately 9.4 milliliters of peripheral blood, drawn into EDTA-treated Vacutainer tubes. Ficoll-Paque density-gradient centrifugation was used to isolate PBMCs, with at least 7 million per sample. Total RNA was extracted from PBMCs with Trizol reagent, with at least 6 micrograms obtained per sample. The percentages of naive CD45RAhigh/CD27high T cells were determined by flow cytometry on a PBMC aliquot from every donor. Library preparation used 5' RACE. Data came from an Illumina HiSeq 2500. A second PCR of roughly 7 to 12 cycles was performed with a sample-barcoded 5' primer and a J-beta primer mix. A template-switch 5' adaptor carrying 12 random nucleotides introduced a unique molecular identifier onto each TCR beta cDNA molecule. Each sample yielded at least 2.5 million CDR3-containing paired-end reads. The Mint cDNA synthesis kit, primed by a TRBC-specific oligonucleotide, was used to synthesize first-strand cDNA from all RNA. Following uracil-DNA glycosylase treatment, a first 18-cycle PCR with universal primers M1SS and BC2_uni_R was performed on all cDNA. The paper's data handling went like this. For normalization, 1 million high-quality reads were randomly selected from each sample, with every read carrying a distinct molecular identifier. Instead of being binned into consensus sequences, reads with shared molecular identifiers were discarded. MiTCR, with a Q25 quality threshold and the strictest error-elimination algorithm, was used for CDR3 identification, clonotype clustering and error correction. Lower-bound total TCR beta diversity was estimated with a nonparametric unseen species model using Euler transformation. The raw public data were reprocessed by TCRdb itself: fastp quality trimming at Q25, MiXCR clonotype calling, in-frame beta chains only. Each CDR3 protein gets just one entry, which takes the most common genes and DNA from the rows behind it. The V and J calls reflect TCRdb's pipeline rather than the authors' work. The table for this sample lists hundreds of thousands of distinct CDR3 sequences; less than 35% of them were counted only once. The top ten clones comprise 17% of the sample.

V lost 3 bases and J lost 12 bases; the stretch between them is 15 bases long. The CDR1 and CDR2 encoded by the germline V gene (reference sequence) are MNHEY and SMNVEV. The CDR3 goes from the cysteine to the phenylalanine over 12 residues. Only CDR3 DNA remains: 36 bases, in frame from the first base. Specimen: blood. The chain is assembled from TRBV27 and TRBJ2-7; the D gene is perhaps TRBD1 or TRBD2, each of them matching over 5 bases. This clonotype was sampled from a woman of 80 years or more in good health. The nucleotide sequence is TGTGCCAGCAGTTTCGCAACTGGGGGTCTGTACTTC. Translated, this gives CASSFATGGLYF.